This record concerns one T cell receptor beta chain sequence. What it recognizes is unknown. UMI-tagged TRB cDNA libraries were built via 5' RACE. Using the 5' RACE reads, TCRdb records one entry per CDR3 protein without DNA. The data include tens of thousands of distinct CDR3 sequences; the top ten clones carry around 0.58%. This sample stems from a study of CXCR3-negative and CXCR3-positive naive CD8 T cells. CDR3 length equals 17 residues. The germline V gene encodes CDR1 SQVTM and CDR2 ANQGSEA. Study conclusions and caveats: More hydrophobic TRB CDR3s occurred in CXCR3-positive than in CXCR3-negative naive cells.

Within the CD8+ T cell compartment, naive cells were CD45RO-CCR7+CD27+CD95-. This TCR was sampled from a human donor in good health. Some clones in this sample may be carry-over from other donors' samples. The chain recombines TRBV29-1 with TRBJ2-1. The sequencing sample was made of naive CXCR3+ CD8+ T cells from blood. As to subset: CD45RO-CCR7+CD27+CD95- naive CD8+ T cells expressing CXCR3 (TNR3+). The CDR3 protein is CSVEGVVGRSSYNEQFF.